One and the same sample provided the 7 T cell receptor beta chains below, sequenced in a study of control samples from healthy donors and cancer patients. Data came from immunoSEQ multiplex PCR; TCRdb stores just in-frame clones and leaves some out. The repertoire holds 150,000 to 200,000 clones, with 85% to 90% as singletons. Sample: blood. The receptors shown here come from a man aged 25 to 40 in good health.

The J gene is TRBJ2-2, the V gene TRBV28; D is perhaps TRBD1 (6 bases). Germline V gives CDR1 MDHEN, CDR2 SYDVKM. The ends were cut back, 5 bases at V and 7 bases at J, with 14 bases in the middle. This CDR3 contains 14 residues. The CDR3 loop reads CASSEQGRNGELFF. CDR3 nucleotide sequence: TGTGCCAGCAGTGAACAGGGTCGTAACGGGGAGCTGTTTTTT.

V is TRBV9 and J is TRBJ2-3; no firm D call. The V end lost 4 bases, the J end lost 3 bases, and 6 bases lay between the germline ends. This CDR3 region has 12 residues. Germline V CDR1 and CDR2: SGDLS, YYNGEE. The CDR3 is CASSPGTDTQYF. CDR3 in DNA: TGTGCCAGCAGCCCAGGAACAGATACGCAGTATTTT.

CDR3 bases: TGTGCCAGCAGTTTAGAGAGGGAGAATGGCTACACCTTC. Its protein product is CASSLERENGYTF. The chain couples TRBV28 to TRBJ1-2; D is undetermined. The CDR3 consists of 13 residues. The germline V gene encodes CDR1 MDHEN and CDR2 SYDVKM. With 2 bases removed from V and 6 bases from J, the gap between germline ends came to 10 bases.

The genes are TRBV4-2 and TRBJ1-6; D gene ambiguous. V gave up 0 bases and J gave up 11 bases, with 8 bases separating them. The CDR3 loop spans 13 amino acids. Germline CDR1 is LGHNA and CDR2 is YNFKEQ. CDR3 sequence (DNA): TGTGCCAGCAGCCAAGACGGATCTACACCCCTCCACTTT. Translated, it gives CASSQDGSTPLHF.

The CDR3 spells CASSEVAPNTEAFF. The DNA of the CDR3 is TGTGCCAGCAGTGAAGTGGCACCAAACACTGAAGCTTTCTTT. The rearrangement uses TRBV6-1 and TRBJ1-1; D uncertain. The CDR3 is 14 amino acids. V lost 1 base and J lost 2, with 8 bases in between. The V gene's germline CDR1 is MNHNS and CDR2 SASEGT.

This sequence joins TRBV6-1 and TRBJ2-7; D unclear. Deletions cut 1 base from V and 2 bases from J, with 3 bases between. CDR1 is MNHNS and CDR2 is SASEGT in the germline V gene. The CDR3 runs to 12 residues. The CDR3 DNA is TGTGCCAGCAGTGAAGAGACCTACGAGCAGTACTTC. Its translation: CASSEETYEQYF.

CDR3: CASSPRGGTATNEKLFF. The CDR3 DNA reads as TGTGCCAGCAGTCCCCGCGGGGGGACAGCCACTAATGAAAAACTGTTTTTT. The chain carries TRBV6-6 and TRBJ1-4; 7 positions agree with TRBD1. The V gene end was trimmed by 5 bases and the J gene end by 2 bases; junction bases not matched to a gene: 11. This CDR3 spans 17 amino acids. Germline CDR1 MNHNY, CDR2 SVGAGI (reference sequence).